This is a list of T cell receptor beta chains from one sample in a study of CD8+ T cells in alopecia areata. Clones were read by immunoSEQ multiplex PCR, and TCRdb kept only the in-frame ones, dropping some. Of about 250,000 clones in the sample, roughly two thirds were seen once. This specimen consisted of CD4+ T cells sorted from blood, obtained at week 0. The receptors here all came from a human donor with alopecia areata. The CDR3 runs from the conserved cysteine through the conserved F or W. A D gene is named only where the DNA matches it firmly. Expanded clones get a size class; other rows say once, few or many, or leave the size out.

j_gene | d_gene | v_gene | abundance | CDR3nt | CDR3aa
TRBJ1-1 | NA | TRBV10-3 | NA | TGTGCCACCAGGGACGGGCCGAACACTGAAGCTTTCTTT | CATRDGPNTEAFF
TRBJ2-1 | NA | TRBV28 | medium-sized | TGTGCCAGCAGTCACGGACGAAGCTATGAGCAGTTCTTC | CASSHGRSYEQFF
TRBJ2-3 | NA | TRBV29-1 | NA | TGCAGCGAGCGGCAGGGCACAGATACGCAGTATTTT | CSERQGTDTQYF
TRBJ2-7 | TRBD1 | TRBV5-6 | few | TGTGCCAGCAGCCTGGACAGGGGCTCCTACGAGCAGTACTTC | CASSLDRGSYEQYF
TRBJ1-1 | NA | TRBV5-4 | few | TGTGCCAGCAGCTTTGGGACGGGGAGGCTCACTGAAGCTTTCTTT | CASSFGTGRLTEAFF
TRBJ1-2 | NA | TRBV7-9 | once | TGTGCCAGCAGCTTAGTAGGGGGCTATGGCTACACCTTC | CASSLVGGYGYTF
TRBJ2-7 | NA | TRBV21-1 | NA | TGTGCCAGCAAGGGACGCCCAAGCTCCTACGAGCAGTACTTC | CASKGRPSSYEQYF
TRBJ2-1 | NA | TRBV27 | NA | TGTGCCAGCAGTTCATCGGTCCAAAACAATGAGCAGTTCTTC | CASSSSVQNNEQFF
TRBJ2-7 | TRBD1 | TRBV2 | few | TGTGCCAGCAGAGGGGACAGCTCCTACGAGCAGTACTTC | CASRGDSSYEQYF
TRBJ2-5 | TRBD1 | TRBV30 | NA | TGTGCCTGGAGTGAGACAGGGGGGAAAGAGACCCAGTACTTC | CAWSETGGKETQYF
TRBJ2-3 | TRBD2 | TRBV7-2 | NA | TGTGCCAGCAGCTTATCCCTAGCGGGATGGGATACGCAGTATTTT | CASSLSLAGWDTQYF
TRBJ2-4 | NA | TRBV15 | NA | TGTGCCACCAGCTGGGATGGGGGCGAGAGCGGCATTCAGTACTTC | CATSWDGGESGIQYF
TRBJ2-7 | NA | TRBV30 | NA | TGTGCCTGGAGTGTATCAAAGGGGGAGCAGTACTTC | CAWSVSKGEQYF
TRBJ1-4 | NA | TRBV7-9 | NA | TGTGCCAGCAGCGTAAGAGGTGAAAAACTGTTTTTT | CASSVRGEKLFF
TRBJ1-2 | NA | TRBV5-6 | NA | TGTGCCAGCAGCTTCGGTCGCGCGAAAGTTAACTATGGCTACACCTTC | CASSFGRAKVNYGYTF
TRBJ1-4 | NA | TRBV29-1 | NA | TGCAGCGTTCGGTCCCTAAAAGATGAAAAACTGTTTTTT | CSVRSLKDEKLFF
TRBJ1-5 | NA | TRBV30 | NA | TGTGCCTGGAGGAGGGAAAGCAATCAGCCCCAGCATTTT | CAWRRESNQPQHF
TRBJ2-6 | TRBD2 | TRBV4-3 | few | TGCGCCAGCAGCCGCGGGAGGGGGAAGGGTACTCTGAGGGCCAACGTCCTGACTTTC | CASSRGRGKGTLRANVLTF
TRBJ2-1 | TRBD1 | TRBV30 | NA | TGTGCCTGGTGCCGGGACAGTAATGAGCAGTTCTTC | CAWCRDSNEQFF
TRBJ2-2 | TRBD1 | TRBV9 | once | TGTGCCAGCAGCGGACATACGACAGGGGCCATCGGGGAGCTGTTTTTT | CASSGHTTGAIGELFF
TRBJ2-3 | TRBD2 | TRBV5-1 | NA | TGCGCCAGCAGCTTGGGTGGAACGGGACTAATAACAGATACGCAGTATTTT | CASSLGGTGLITDTQYF
TRBJ2-7 | NA | TRBV13 | NA | TGTGCCAGCAGCTTAGAAGGAGCACGGAACGAGCAGTACTTC | CASSLEGARNEQYF
TRBJ1-1 | NA | TRBV5-1 | NA | TGCGCCAGCAGCTTATGGACAGACTCGAACACTGAAGCTTTCTTT | CASSLWTDSNTEAFF
TRBJ1-5 | NA | TRBV12-5 | NA | TGTGCTAGTGGTTTGGAACCTCAGGAACAGCCCCAGCATTTT | CASGLEPQEQPQHF
TRBJ2-1 | NA | TRBV5-1 | NA | TGCGCCAGCAGCTCCGTTATTGGGGGAATCCGTGAGCAGTTCTTC | CASSSVIGGIREQFF
TRBJ2-7 | TRBD2 | TRBV4-2 | once | TGTGCCAGCAGCCAAGATGGGGGGGTAGCGGGGAGCTACGAGCAGTACTTC | CASSQDGGVAGSYEQYF
TRBJ1-5 | NA | TRBV29-1 | few | TGCAGCATCTCTGTGGCGGGCAATCAGCCCCAGCATTTT | CSISVAGNQPQHF
TRBJ2-5 | TRBD1 | TRBV9 | NA | TGTGCCAGCAGCGTGAATGGAGGACAGGGATTGCCCCAGTACTTC | CASSVNGGQGLPQYF
TRBJ1-2 | NA | TRBV6-6 | NA | TGTGCCAGCAGCTCAAGGCAGAACTATGGCTACACCTTC | CASSSRQNYGYTF
TRBJ2-5 | NA | TRBV9 | NA | TGTGCCAGCAGCGTAGCGGGTAGCAGCACCGGGGAGACCCAGTACTTC | CASSVAGSSTGETQYF
TRBJ1-1 | NA | TRBV2 | NA | TGTGCCAGCAGCCTAGAAAGGAACACTGAAGCTTTCTTT | CASSLERNTEAFF
TRBJ2-7 | NA | TRBV7-9 | NA | TGTGCCAGCAGCTTACGCGGTTTGGGCTACGAGCAGTACTTC | CASSLRGLGYEQYF
TRBJ2-5 | NA | TRBV29-1 | NA | TGCAGCGTTGGTATAGAAGAGACCCAGTACTTC | CSVGIEETQYF
TRBJ1-2 | NA | TRBV30 | NA | TGTGCCTGGAGTGATCAGTTCAACTATGGCTACACCTTC | CAWSDQFNYGYTF
TRBJ1-2 | NA | TRBV30 | NA | TGTGCCTGGAGTGTCTTTAGGAGGCCAGATGGCTACACCTTC | CAWSVFRRPDGYTF
TRBJ2-5 | NA | TRBV7-6 | NA | TGTGCCAGCAGCTTAGCAACGGGGATCGAGACCCAGTACTTC | CASSLATGIETQYF
TRBJ2-7 | TRBD2 | TRBV2 | once | TGTGCCAGCCGGGGGGAATACGAGCAGTACTTC | CASRGEYEQYF
TRBJ1-2 | TRBD1 | TRBV30 | few | TGTGCCGTGACAGGGGACACGTTCTATGGCTACACCTTC | CAVTGDTFYGYTF
TRBJ2-7 | NA | TRBV5-1 | once | TGCGCCAGCAGCTTGGGACCCTTCTTC | CASSLGPFF